Following are 9 T cell receptor beta chains from one sample sequenced in a study of blood T cell repertoires in COVID-19. Profiled with immunoSEQ multiplex PCR; TCRdb holds only in-frame clones, not every one. The table includes roughly 200,000 clones, about 88% detected once. Specimen: peripheral blood. These receptors came from a young woman with active or convalescent COVID-19.

The gene calls are TRBV6-6 and TRBJ2-5; D remains unclear. Germline lookup yields CDR1 MNHNY and CDR2 SVGAGI (reference sequence). Trimming took 6 bases from V and 5 from J, leaving 13 bases between them. There are 13 residues in the CDR3. The CDR3 region has the DNA TGTGCCAGCAGCCGACCCCTCGGGGAGACCCAGTACTTC. Translated, it gives CASSRPLGETQYF.

In this sample, this clone turned up a few times. The chain joins TRBV7-8 to TRBJ1-4; D perhaps matches TRBD1 (5 bases). CDR1 SGHVS and CDR2 FQNEAQ come from the germline V gene. The CDR3 totals 15 residues. V lost 5 bases and J 0 bases, leaving 10 bases between the germline ends. CDR3 loop: CASSPKTATNEKLFF. The CDR3 nucleotides are TGTGCCAGCAGCCCGAAGACAGCAACTAATGAAAAACTGTTTTTT.

The chain joins TRBV21-1 to TRBJ1-2; the table gives TRBD1 as D, unverified against the DNA. TRBV21-1 is classified as a pseudogene. This CDR3 has 18 residues. CDR3 loop: CASSKEKPGQGLLNGYTF. In nucleotides, the CDR3 is TGTGCCAGCAGCAAAGAGAAACCGGGACAGGGTTTGTTAAATGGCTACACCTTC.

The chain links TRBV7-2 to TRBJ1-1; 8 bases match TRBD1. This CDR3 region has 14 residues. Germline V gene sequence: CDR1 SGHTA, CDR2 FQGNSA. The ends lost 3 bases at V and 10 bases at J; junction bases unmatched: 10. DNA of the CDR3: TGTGCCAGCAGCTTCCTGGACAGGGCCTCGGGAGCTTTCTTT. This translates into CASSFLDRASGAFF.

This clone was seen a single time. This rearrangement joins TRBV6-5 to TRBJ2-7, with 9 nucleotides matching TRBD2. Per germline, CDR1 MNHEY and CDR2 SVGAGI. This CDR3 is built from 14 residues. V shed 7 bases and J 4 bases; nucleotides not matched to a gene: 8. The CDR3 spells CASKRSGSVYEQYF. The CDR3 coding sequence is TGTGCCAGCAAACGTAGCGGGAGTGTATACGAGCAGTACTTC.

This clone occurred a few times. The V call is TRBV10-3, the J call TRBJ1-1, with unresolved D. CDR1 ENHRY and CDR2 SYGVKD come from the germline V gene. Trimming shortened V by 2 bases and J by 1 base, and 5 bases separated the two germline ends. The CDR3 loop spans 13 amino acids. The CDR3 sequence: CAISEGRNTEAFF. The CDR3 DNA sequence: TGTGCCATCAGTGAGGGGAGGAACACTGAAGCTTTCTTT.

The genes are TRBV19 and TRBJ1-4, with 9 bases identical to TRBD1. This CDR3 has 17 residues. The trim removed 4 bases at V and 2 bases at J, leaving 8 bases unmatched. In germline, CDR1 is LNHDA, CDR2 SQIVND (reference sequence). The CDR3 reads CASSKIRTGATNEKLFF. The CDR3 nucleotides are TGTGCCAGTAGTAAGATTAGGACAGGGGCGACTAATGAAAAACTGTTTTTT.

This sequence joins TRBV19 and TRBJ1-6; possibly TRBD1 for D (5 bases). Germline V gives CDR1 LNHDA, CDR2 SQIVND (reference sequence). CDR3 size: 15 residues. Trimming took 0 bases from V and 6 from J, leaving 9 bases between them. The CDR3, as DNA: TGTGCCAGTAGTATAGAAAAGGGGTTTAATTCACCCCTCCACTTT. Translation gives CASSIEKGFNSPLHF. Variable domain in full (rest from reference TRBV19 and TRBJ1-6): DGGITQSPKYLFRKEGQNVTLSCEQNLNHDAMYWYRQDPGQGLRLIYYSQIVNDFQKGDIAEGYSVSREKKESFPLTVTSAQKNPTAFYLCASSIEKGFNSPLHFGNGTRLTVT.

This clone was detected a few times. The chain recombines TRBV5-1 with TRBJ2-2; 12 bases map to TRBD2. CDR1 and CDR2 (germline): SGHRS, YFSETQ. V was pared by 5 bases and J by 7 bases, with 9 bases of the junction left unmatched. The CDR3 loop spans 16 amino acids. CDR3 sequence reads: CASSRPSGGAGGELFF. As DNA, the CDR3 is TGCGCCAGCAGTCGGCCTAGCGGGGGGGCCGGCGGGGAGCTGTTTTTT.